The 14 T cell receptor beta chains below were found in one sample sequenced in a study of tumor-infiltrating lymphocytes in localized non-small cell lung cancer. Sequencing was performed with immunoSEQ multiplex PCR; in TCRdb, only in-frame clones are kept and a portion is missing. There are approximately 9,000 clones in the sample; around four fifths occur only once, and around 7% lies in the top ten. The sequenced sample consisted of uninvolved lung tissue not adjacent to the tumor. The receptors shown here come from a human donor with non-small cell lung cancer.

The rearrangement uses TRBV2 and TRBJ1-1; TRBD1 agrees at 7 bases. The CDR3 has 15 residues. From germline, CDR1 is SNHLY and CDR2 FYNNEI. Trimming cost V 7 bases and J 6 bases; bases outside gene matches: 14. In DNA form, the CDR3 reads TGTGCCAGCATTAGGCGACAGGGCCTAGGGCCTGAAGCTTTCTTT. Amino acid sequence: CASIRRQGLGPEAFF. Complete variable domain (other parts from reference TRBV2 and TRBJ1-1): EPEVTQTPSHQVTQMGQEVILRCVPISNHLYFYWYRQILGQKVEFLVSFYNNEISEKSEIFDDQFSVERPDGSNFTLKIRSTKLEDSAMYFCASIRRQGLGPEAFFGQGTRLTVV.

The chain has TRBV5-5 and TRBJ2-7; tentative D call: TRBD2 (6 bases). Germline V gene data show CDR1 as SGHKS and CDR2 as YYEKEE (reference sequence). The CDR3 is 15 amino acids. The V gene lost 6 bases and the J gene lost 7 bases, with 23 bases spanning the gap. CDR3 nucleotide sequence: TGTGCCAGCACCCTTCGCCTGGGACTCTCAAAGGAGCAGTACTTC. This translates into CASTLRLGLSKEQYF.

This rearrangement joins TRBV6-5 to TRBJ2-5; TRBD1 is a possible D gene (5 bases). The CDR3 covers 15 residues. V lost 2 bases to trimming and J lost 4 bases, with 14 bases between them. Per germline, CDR1 MNHEY and CDR2 SVGAGI. The chain's CDR3 is CASSYGQGPLETQYF. As DNA, the CDR3 is TGTGCCAGCAGTTACGGCCAGGGCCCATTAGAGACCCAGTACTTC.

The chain combines TRBV29-1 with TRBJ2-7; no clear D gene. The V end lost 6 bases, the J end lost 5 bases, and 11 bases lay between the germline ends. The CDR3 extends over 11 amino acids. Germline V gene data show CDR1 as SQVTM and CDR2 as ANQGSEA. CDR3 loop: CSVLIYHEQYF. In DNA, the CDR3 is TGCAGCGTCTTAATATACCACGAGCAGTACTTC.

The chain joins TRBV30 to TRBJ1-4; TRBD1 is a possible D gene (6 bases). V dropped 1 base and J dropped 4 bases, with 7 bases sitting between them. This CDR3 has 13 residues. Germline lookup yields CDR1 GTSNPN and CDR2 SVGIG (reference sequence). The CDR3 here is CAWSADSNEKLFF. The CDR3 nucleotides read TGTGCCTGGAGTGCGGACAGTAATGAAAAACTGTTTTTT.

The gene calls are TRBV2 and TRBJ1-4; D ambiguous. The V end lost 5 bases, the J end lost 8 bases, and 12 bases lay between the germline ends. The length of the CDR3 is 13 residues. The germline gives CDR1 SNHLY, CDR2 FYNNEI. As DNA, the CDR3 is TGTGCCAGCAGTCCTGCCTGGTGGGAAAAACTGTTTTTT. This codes for CASSPAWWEKLFF.

The chain couples TRBV30 to TRBJ2-7; D is undetermined. The V end lost 4 bases, the J end lost 0 bases, and 7 bases lay between the germline ends. Per germline, CDR1 GTSNPN and CDR2 SVGIG (reference sequence). The length of the CDR3 is 12 residues. This chain's CDR3 is CAWMLPSYEQYF. CDR3 DNA: TGTGCCTGGATGCTACCCTCCTACGAGCAGTACTTC.

The chain is built from TRBV25-1 and TRBJ2-7, with D possibly being TRBD2 (5 bases). Between the trimmed V and J ends, which lost 3 bases and 3 bases, there was a span of 12 bases. Germline CDR1 is MGHDK and CDR2 is SYGVNS. This CDR3 spans 14 amino acids. CDR3 DNA sequence: TGTGCCAGCAGTGATGCGACTGACTACTACGAGCAGTACTTC. This codes for CASSDATDYYEQYF.

The chain joins TRBV28 to TRBJ2-7, with D unclear. The CDR3 totals 12 residues. Per germline, CDR1 MDHEN and CDR2 SYDVKM. V lost 2 bases and J 3 bases, leaving 5 bases between the germline ends. The CDR3: CASSLGFYEQYF. CDR3 bases: TGTGCCAGCAGTTTAGGATTCTACGAGCAGTACTTC.

A few counts support this clone. The gene calls are TRBV4-1 and TRBJ2-7; unclear D gene. The ends were cut back, 0 bases at V and 2 bases at J, with 11 bases in the middle. The germline gives CDR1 MGHRA, CDR2 YSYEKL. This CDR3 region has 15 residues. CDR3 in amino acids: CASSQEVAPAYEQYF. In nucleotides, the CDR3 is TGCGCCAGCAGCCAAGAGGTAGCCCCGGCCTACGAGCAGTACTTC.

The rearrangement links TRBV4-2 to TRBJ2-5, with 8 bases matching TRBD2. Trimming at V came to 0 bases and at J to 7 bases, leaving 10 bases not matched to a gene. The CDR3 length is 16 residues. Germline CDR1 and CDR2: LGHNA and YNFKEQ. CDR3 sequence reads: CASSQDCGGPLGTQYF. DNA of the CDR3: TGTGCCAGCAGCCAAGATTGCGGGGGGCCCTTGGGGACCCAGTACTTC.

The V gene is TRBV27, the J gene TRBJ2-1; a weak D match, TRBD2 (5 bases). The CDR3 spans 16 residues. In germline, CDR1 is MNHEY, CDR2 SMNVEV (reference sequence). Trimming took 2 bases from V and 8 from J, leaving 19 bases between them. DNA for the CDR3: TGTGCCAGCAGTTTAGGGGTGGGCCATTGGGGAGATGAGCAGTTCTTC. Encoded protein: CASSLGVGHWGDEQFF.

The genes are TRBV4-1 and TRBJ2-3; 10 nucleotides align to TRBD2. The CDR3 runs to 16 residues. J gave up 3 bases and V 3 bases, and 6 bases lay outside the gene matches. The V gene's germline CDR1 is MGHRA and CDR2 YSYEKL. The CDR3 DNA follows: TGCGCCAGCAGCCAGGAGCGGGGGGGTGTTACAGATACGCAGTATTTT. It specifies CASSQERGGVTDTQYF.

The chain carries TRBV28 and TRBJ1-2; D unclear. Germline V gene data show CDR1 as MDHEN and CDR2 as SYDVKM. The V gene lost 2 bases and the J gene lost 6 bases, with 13 bases spanning the gap. The CDR3 has 14 residues. The CDR3: CASSLKVTPDGYTF. The CDR3 region has the DNA TGTGCCAGCAGTTTAAAAGTGACACCCGATGGCTACACCTTC.